This T cell receptor (beta chain) was recorded in a study of T cell responses to AZD1222 COVID-19 vaccine (dated by TCRdb to the early 2020s). Turning to the overall study: Because spike-specific TCR depth and breadth did not differ between the two schedules, AZD1222 recipients who got a second dose at roughly 4 weeks were pooled with those who got a second dose at roughly 12 weeks. TCR sequencing covered over 230 trial participants: 200 to 210 given two doses of AZD1222 and 26 given two doses of MenACWY control vaccine. Trial participants were enrolled into age subgroups of 18-55, 56-69 and 70-plus years, which contained about 160, 30 and 59 TCR-sequenced participants, respectively. Beyond this particular receptor, the publication reports: Epitopes outside the regions mutated in the B.1.351 and B.1.1.7 variants were reportedly recognized by nearly half of the unique spike-specific TCRs. No day 14 peak-response samples were available, so repertoires were characterized only after the peak T cell response. Conclusions about previously exposed vaccinees are limited, since just 6 or 7 AZD1222 recipients were seropositive for SARS-CoV-2 at baseline. After two AZD1222 doses, both the breadth and the depth of spike-specific TCRs were significantly higher than at day 0 and than in MenACWY recipients. In the small 56-69-year group, the increase in depth fell short of significance, most likely because of low power. Participants were mostly white British and included more females than males, and it was suggested by the authors that clonal diversity may have been underestimated. Vaccine-associated CD4 TCRs spanned the whole spike protein, with dominant responses in regions 160-218 and 743-854.

The CDR3 regions of human TCRbeta chains were analyzed by immunosequencing. In the paper's pipeline: Repertoire TCRs were matched against a reference library of SARS-CoV-2-specific TCRs generated with the MIRA antigen-specificity platform. Breadth was defined as the fraction of unique TCRs that were SARS-CoV-2-associated. Depth was defined as the fraction of total T cells that were SARS-CoV-2-associated. Using the MIRA data, every spike-specific TCR was mapped to the spike region that the TCR reacted to and assigned to either a CD4 or a CD8 class. Log10-transformed breadth and depth values were compared by one-way ANOVA with Sidak's multiple comparisons tests. As stored in TCRdb, this immuneACCESS dataset retains in-frame rearrangements with V and J assigned. A fraction of the clones does not appear; measured against another copy, unresolved V genes explain less than half of the discrepancy, and the remainder lacks a known reason. V and J calls and clone size are given by that table; D and trimming were obtained from the DNA. This sample is represented by 150,000 to 200,000 clones; roughly 91% of them were singletons. 0.99% of the sample belongs to the ten largest clones.

This clone was found many times. What this receptor recognizes is not known. No base qualities exist here, and no much larger clone lies one base off it. Interpreted using the paper, the time point label stands for: baseline before first vaccination. The vaccinee samples were drawn from two UK trials, COV001 and COV002, one of which was a single-blind randomized controlled phase 2/3 trial testing AZD1222 (ChAdOx1 nCoV-19) in healthy adults. For TCRbeta chain sequencing, PBMC samples from trial participants were taken at day 0 and at day 28 after the second dose. Deletion took 1 base off V and 2 bases off J, with a span of 9 bases between the germline ends. The CDR1 and CDR2 encoded by the germline V gene are LGHNA and YNFKEQ. From the cysteine through the phenylalanine, the CDR3 covers 14 amino acids. CDR3 DNA only is kept here, 42 bases in frame from base 1.

The TCR was taken from an adult in good health. The source material was peripheral blood, sampled on day 0 of AZD1222 vaccination. This chain is built from TRBV4-2 and TRBJ2-7, and the D gene may be TRBD1, 6 bases matching. Here the CDR3 is given as CASSQGQEPYEQYF. The DNA reads as follows: TGTGCCAGCAGCCAAGGACAGGAGCCCTACGAGCAGTACTTC.